This T cell receptor (beta chain) is from a study of early T cells in non-severe SARS-CoV-2 infection. Whole-study context: Sequencing was performed on bulk RNA from unsorted whole blood, leaving chains unpaired.

This clonotype has just a few counts. TCRdb fed the 5' RACE reads into MiXCR, producing one record per CDR3 protein. The table has fewer than 50,000 distinct CDR3 sequences, less than 15% seen once. Sample: whole blood. This TCR came from an adult who was a healthcare worker with PCR-confirmed SARS-CoV-2 infection or an uninfected control (not recorded which).

The CDR3 reads CASSYSGGLSYNEQFF. In DNA, the CDR3 is TGTGCCAGCAGTTACTCGGGTGGACTCTCCTACAATGAGCAGTTCTTC. The rearrangement uses TRBV6-5 and TRBJ2-1; D might be TRBD2 (5 bases). Trimming took off 0 bases at V and 0 bases at J, with 9 bases between the two ends. Germline V CDR1 and CDR2: MNHEY, SVGAGI. CDR3 length: 16 amino acids.